This record looks at one T cell receptor (beta chain) sequence and its context. These data originate in a study of T cell responses to AZD1222 COVID-19 vaccine. The CDR3 sequence is 15 residues long. Germline-derived CDR1 and CDR2 are SGHTA and FQGNSA. Trimming removed 5 bases at V and 2 bases at J, with 16 bases between. The data were produced by immunoSEQ multiplex PCR, yet TCRdb's version contains in-frame clones alone and is incomplete. The table records more than 65,000 clones, 70% to 90% of them present only once. The chain employs TRBV7-2 and TRBJ2-7, with a possible D match to TRBD2 (6 bases). Specimen: peripheral blood, collected 28 days after the second AZD1222 dose. The sequence was obtained from an adult who received the AZD1222 COVID-19 vaccine. DNA of the CDR3: TGTGCCAGCAGCGTTTCCGGGACTGCGGCCTACGAGCAGTACTTC. Its protein is CASSVSGTAAYEQYF.